These 14 T cell receptor beta chains were all obtained from the same sample, sequenced in a study of control samples from healthy donors and cancer patients. Generated by immunoSEQ multiplex PCR, the TCRdb table keeps only in-frame clones and is missing some. The sample lists 140,000 to 150,000 clones, 89% occurring once. The sample was blood. The source is a man aged 25-40 years in good health.

V and J are TRBV19 and TRBJ2-7, with 8 bases that match TRBD1. There are 14 residues in the CDR3. Germline-derived CDR1 and CDR2 are LNHDA and SQIVND (reference sequence). The trim removed 3 bases at V and 2 bases at J, leaving 3 bases unmatched. The CDR3 nucleotides read TGTGCCAGTAGTATGCGACAGGGGACCTACGAGCAGTACTTC. Its translation: CASSMRQGTYEQYF.

The chain combines TRBV12-3 or TRBV12-4 with TRBJ2-1; 7 bases are a match to TRBD1. The CDR3 totals 13 residues. V was pared by 5 bases and J by 6 bases, with 4 bases of the junction left unmatched. DNA of the CDR3: TGTGCCAGCAGTATGACAGGGACCAATGAGCAGTTCTTC. This gives the protein CASSMTGTNEQFF.

The genes are TRBV14 and TRBJ2-7, with 11 positions matching TRBD2. The trim removed 0 bases at V and 6 bases at J, leaving 7 bases unmatched. The CDR3 consists of 16 residues. Germline CDR1 SGHDN, CDR2 FVKESK. This CDR3 is CASSQDPLAGVREQYF. CDR3 coding DNA: TGTGCCAGCAGCCAAGACCCACTAGCGGGAGTTCGCGAGCAGTACTTC.

The chain employs TRBV5-6 and TRBJ1-5; the D gene is possibly TRBD1 (5 bases). The CDR3 is 13 residues long. Trimming left V 4 bases short and J 7 bases short, with 12 bases between. The V gene's germline CDR1 is SGHDT and CDR2 YYEEEE. The DNA of the CDR3 is TGTGCCAGCAGCCCCGGGGGAGGGCAGCCCCAGCATTTT. This encodes CASSPGGGQPQHF.

The V call is TRBV30, the J call TRBJ1-2; no clear D gene. The CDR3 totals 12 residues. V shed 0 bases and J shed 7 bases, with 9 bases lying between them. Germline CDR1 is GTSNPN and CDR2 is SVGIG (reference sequence). CDR3 protein: CAWSVQEGGYTF. CDR3 nucleotides: TGTGCCTGGAGTGTACAAGAGGGTGGCTACACCTTC.

CDR3 sequence (DNA): TGCAGTGCTAGTCTCAGGGGCCCAAATCCAGATACGCAGTATTTT. Amino acid sequence: CSASLRGPNPDTQYF. The chain combines TRBV20-1 with TRBJ2-3; D might be TRBD1 (6 bases). The germline V gene has CDR1 DFQATT and CDR2 SNEGSKA (reference sequence). The CDR3 consists of 15 residues. V lost 3 bases and J lost 4, with 17 bases in between.

The rearrangement joins TRBV28 to TRBJ2-7, with 12 bases identical to TRBD1. Germline V gene lookup returns CDR1 MDHEN and CDR2 SYDVKM. V was clipped by 3 bases and J by 5 bases; unmatched bases: 5. The CDR3 has 15 residues. The CDR3 loop reads CASSLGDRGLNEQYF. CDR3 nucleotides: TGTGCCAGCAGTTTGGGGGACAGGGGGCTCAACGAGCAGTACTTC.

The rearrangement uses TRBV5-1 and TRBJ1-1; D not resolved. The germline V and J ends were trimmed by 0 bases and 1 base, with 7 bases remaining between them. The germline V gene has CDR1 SGHRS and CDR2 YFSETQ. There are 14 residues in the CDR3. CDR3 nucleotide sequence: TGCGCCAGCAGCTTGGAGGGCCGGAACACTGAAGCTTTCTTT. It specifies CASSLEGRNTEAFF.

V usage is TRBV5-1 and J usage is TRBJ2-7; D is uncertain. There are 14 residues in the CDR3. Trimming shortened V by 4 bases and J by 2 bases, and 13 bases separated the two germline ends. Germline V gene sequence: CDR1 SGHRS, CDR2 YFSETQ. Written as DNA, the CDR3 is TGCGCCAGCAGCCCCCTGACGGAGACCTACGAGCAGTACTTC. Its translation is CASSPLTETYEQYF.

The V gene is TRBV6-5, the J gene TRBJ2-3; D is perhaps TRBD1 (5 bases). Deletions cut 0 bases from V and 9 bases from J, with 16 bases between. This CDR3 has 15 residues. CDR1 is MNHEY and CDR2 is SVGAGI in the germline V gene. The CDR3 bases are TGTGCCAGCAGTTACTCCCGGACAACTTCCTCGACGCAGTATTTT. This gives the protein CASSYSRTTSSTQYF.

The CDR3 DNA follows: TGTGCCAGCAGTGAAGCGGGGCAGGGGGAAAAACTGTTTTTT. Translation gives CASSEAGQGEKLFF. The chain has TRBV6-1 and TRBJ1-4; a possible D gene is TRBD1 (6 bases). The CDR3 runs to 14 residues. V dropped 0 bases and J dropped 8 bases, with 10 bases sitting between them. Per the germline V gene, CDR1 is MNHNS and CDR2 is SASEGT.

This clone was seen more than once but under ten times. This chain links TRBV2 with TRBJ1-3; D remains unclear. This CDR3 region has 12 residues. CDR1 and CDR2 from the germline V gene are SNHLY and FYNNEI. The ends were cut back, 5 bases at V and 4 bases at J, with 6 bases in the middle. This CDR3 reads CASSPGGNTIYF. The CDR3 DNA is TGTGCCAGCAGTCCAGGCGGAAACACCATATATTTT.

The chain couples TRBV27 to TRBJ1-1; 7 nucleotides align to TRBD1. The CDR3 sequence is 15 residues long. Germline V gene data show CDR1 as MNHEY and CDR2 as SMNVEV (reference sequence). The V segment lost 5 bases and the J segment 0 bases; nucleotides outside the gene matches: 6. For the CDR3, the DNA is TGTGCCAGCAGTACTATGGGACAGATGAACACTGAAGCTTTCTTT. It yields the protein CASSTMGQMNTEAFF.

This clone was detected only once. The J gene is TRBJ2-3, the V gene TRBV21-1; the table's TRBD2 call for D was not verified on the DNA. TRBV21-1 corresponds to a pseudogene. This CDR3 is built from 15 residues. The CDR3 reads CASSKVEREEDTQYF. The CDR3 DNA follows: TGTGCCAGCAGCAAAGTAGAAAGGGAGGAAGATACGCAGTATTTT.